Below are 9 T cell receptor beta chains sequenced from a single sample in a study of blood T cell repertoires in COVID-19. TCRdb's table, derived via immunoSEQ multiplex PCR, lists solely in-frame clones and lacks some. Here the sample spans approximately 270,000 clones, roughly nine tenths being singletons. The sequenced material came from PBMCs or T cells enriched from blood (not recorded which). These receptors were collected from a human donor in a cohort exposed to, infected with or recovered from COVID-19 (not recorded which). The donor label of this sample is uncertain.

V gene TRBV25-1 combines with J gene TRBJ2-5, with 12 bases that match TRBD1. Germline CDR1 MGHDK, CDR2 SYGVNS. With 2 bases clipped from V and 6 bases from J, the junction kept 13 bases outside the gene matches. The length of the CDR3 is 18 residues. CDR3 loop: CASSEALGTGGLQQTQYF. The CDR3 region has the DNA TGTGCCAGCAGTGAAGCCCTCGGGACAGGGGGCCTCCAGCAGACCCAGTACTTC. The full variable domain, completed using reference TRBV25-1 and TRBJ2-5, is EADIYQTPRYLVIGTGKKITLECSQTMGHDKMYWYQQDPGMELHLIHYSYGVNSTEKGDLSSESTVSRIRTEHFPLTLESARPSHTSQYLCASSEALGTGGLQQTQYFGPGTRLLVL.

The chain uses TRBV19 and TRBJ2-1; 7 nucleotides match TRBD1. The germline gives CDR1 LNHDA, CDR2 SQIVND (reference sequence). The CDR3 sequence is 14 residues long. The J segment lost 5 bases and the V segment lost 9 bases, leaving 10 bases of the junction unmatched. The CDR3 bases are TGTGCCAGCCTCTCTCCGGGACAGCACAATGAGCAGTTCTTC. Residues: CASLSPGQHNEQFF.

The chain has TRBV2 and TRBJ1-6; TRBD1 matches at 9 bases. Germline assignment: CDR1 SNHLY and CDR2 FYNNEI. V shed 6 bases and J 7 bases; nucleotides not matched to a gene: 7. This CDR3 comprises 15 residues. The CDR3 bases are TGTGCCAGCAGCCTAACGGGACAGGGAAATTCACCCCTCCACTTT. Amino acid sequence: CASSLTGQGNSPLHF.

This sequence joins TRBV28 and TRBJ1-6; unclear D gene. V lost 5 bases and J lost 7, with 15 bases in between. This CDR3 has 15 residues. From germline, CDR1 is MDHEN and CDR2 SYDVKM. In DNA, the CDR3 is TGTGCCAGCAGTAGCTCCCGGGGTTCCAATTCACCCCTCCACTTT. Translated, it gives CASSSSRGSNSPLHF.

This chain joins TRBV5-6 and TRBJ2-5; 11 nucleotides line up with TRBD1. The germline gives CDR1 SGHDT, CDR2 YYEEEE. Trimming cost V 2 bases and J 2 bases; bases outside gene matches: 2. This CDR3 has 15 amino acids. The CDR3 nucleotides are TGTGCCAGCAGCTTTGGGACAGGGGGTCAAGAGACCCAGTACTTC. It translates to CASSFGTGGQETQYF.

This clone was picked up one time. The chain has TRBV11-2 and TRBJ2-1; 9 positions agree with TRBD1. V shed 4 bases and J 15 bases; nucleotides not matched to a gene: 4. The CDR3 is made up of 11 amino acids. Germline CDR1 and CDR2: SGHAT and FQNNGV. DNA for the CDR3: TGTGCCAGCAGCTACAGGGGGCAGAGGTTCTTC. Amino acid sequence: CASSYRGQRFF.

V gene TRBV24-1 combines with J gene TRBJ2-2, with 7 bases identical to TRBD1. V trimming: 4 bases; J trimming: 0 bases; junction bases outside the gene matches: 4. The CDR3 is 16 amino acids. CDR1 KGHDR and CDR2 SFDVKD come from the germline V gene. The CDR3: CATSDPQGPNTGELFF. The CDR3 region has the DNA TGTGCCACCAGTGACCCACAGGGGCCGAACACCGGGGAGCTGTTTTTT.

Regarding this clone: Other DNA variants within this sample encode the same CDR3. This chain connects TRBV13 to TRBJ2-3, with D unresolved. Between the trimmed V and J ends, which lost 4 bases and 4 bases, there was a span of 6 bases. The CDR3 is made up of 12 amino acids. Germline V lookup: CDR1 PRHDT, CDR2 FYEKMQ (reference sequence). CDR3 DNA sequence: TGTGCCAGCAGCTCCCGGGCAGATACGCAGTATTTT. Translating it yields CASSSRADTQYF. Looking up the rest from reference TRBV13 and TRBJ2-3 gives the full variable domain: AAGVIQSPRHLIKEKRETATLKCYPIPRHDTVYWYQQGPGQDPQFLISFYEKMQSDKGSIPDRFSAQQFSDYHSELNMSSLELGDSALYFCASSSRADTQYFGPGTRLTVL.

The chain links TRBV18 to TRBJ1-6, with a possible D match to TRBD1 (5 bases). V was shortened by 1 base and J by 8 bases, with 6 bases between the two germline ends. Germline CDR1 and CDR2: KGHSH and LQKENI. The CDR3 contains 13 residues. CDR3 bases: TGTGCCAGCTCACCACGCAGGGATTCACCCCTCCACTTT. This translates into CASSPRRDSPLHF.